Below, one T cell receptor (beta chain) is given with its context. No antigen is known for it. Per germline, CDR1 MNHEY and CDR2 SVGAGI. This CDR3 has 18 residues. The sample originates from a study of T cells expressing NK-cell markers. Study in general: According to the study, TCR beta repertoires originated from sorted CD3+CD56+NKG2C+, CD3+CD56+NKG2C- and CD3+CD56-NKG2C+ T cells. Overall study results and limits: Among four donors, these clonotypes also ranked first in the CD3+CD56-NKG2C+ fraction.

UMIs were included in TCR beta cDNA generated by 5'RACE template switching. TCRdb re-called the 5' RACE reads; every CDR3 protein appears as one record, without DNA. The listing records approximately 420,000 distinct CDR3 sequences. The TCR comes from a woman between 50 and 59 years old in good health. The sequenced sample was blood T cells: a sorted CD56 or NKG2C T cell subset, CD4+ or CD8+ T cells, or bulk PBMC T cells (not recorded which). The J gene is TRBJ1-1, the V gene TRBV6-5; TCRdb reports TRBD1, a call that lacks DNA to check it against. The CDR3 reads CASSYSPTGTGGAYEAFF.